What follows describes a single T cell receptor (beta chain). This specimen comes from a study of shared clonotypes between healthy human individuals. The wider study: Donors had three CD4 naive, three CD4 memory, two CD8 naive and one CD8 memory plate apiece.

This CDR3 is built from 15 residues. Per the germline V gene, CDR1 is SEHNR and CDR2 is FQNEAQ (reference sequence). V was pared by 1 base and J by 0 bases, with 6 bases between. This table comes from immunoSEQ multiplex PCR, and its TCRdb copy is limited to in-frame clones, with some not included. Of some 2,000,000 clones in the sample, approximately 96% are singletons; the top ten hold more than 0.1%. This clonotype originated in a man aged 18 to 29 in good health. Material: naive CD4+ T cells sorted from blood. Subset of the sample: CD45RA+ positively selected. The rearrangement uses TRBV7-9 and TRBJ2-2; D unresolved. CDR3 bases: TGTGCCAGCAGCTTAGGACTGCCGAACACCGGGGAGCTGTTTTTT. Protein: CASSLGLPNTGELFF.